This paragraph covers one T cell receptor (beta chain) sequence. Seattle patients were enrolled while actively infected and followed longitudinally. The trim removed 5 bases at V and 5 bases at J, leaving 4 bases unmatched. The germline V gene encodes CDR1 SEHNR and CDR2 FQNEAQ (reference sequence). The CDR3 extends over 13 amino acids. TCRdb's table, derived via immunoSEQ multiplex PCR, lists solely in-frame clones and lacks some. The sample consists of a few hundred thousand clones, around 80% of them appearing once. This record belongs to a study of blood T cell repertoires in COVID-19. Study overall: There were acute and convalescent COVID-19 samples, and they came from the United States, Italy and Spain.

The chain recombines TRBV7-9 with TRBJ1-1; 8 nucleotides match TRBD1. Source material: peripheral blood. This clonotype was sampled from a woman older than 75 with COVID-19, enrolled during active disease. This chain's CDR3 is CASSPGQATEAFF. CDR3 DNA sequence: TGTGCCAGCAGCCCGGGACAGGCGACTGAAGCTTTCTTT.